The sequence of this T cell receptor beta chain was determined in a study of cytomegalovirus exposure and HLA in healthy donors. These donors counted as nominally healthy when sampled, but unrecorded immune exposures were likely. Per germline, CDR1 SGHRS and CDR2 YFSETQ. V lost 0 bases, J lost 7 bases, and 8 bases stayed unmatched. The CDR3 runs 16 residues. Both 60 Vbeta primers and 13 Jbeta primers went into the PCR. Clones were read by immunoSEQ multiplex PCR, and TCRdb kept only the in-frame ones, dropping some. This sample has approximately 88,000 clones; under 65% occur once, and the top ten carry 2.5% to 3.5%.

The source of this sequence is a man in his fifties or sixties in good health and CMV-seronegative. Sequenced material: PBMCs. The chain couples TRBV5-1 to TRBJ1-5, with 9 bases aligning to TRBD1. The DNA for the CDR3 is TGCGCCAGCAGCTTGGCGGGGACAGGGTTCGGGCAGCCCCAGCATTTT. Encoded protein: CASSLAGTGFGQPQHF.